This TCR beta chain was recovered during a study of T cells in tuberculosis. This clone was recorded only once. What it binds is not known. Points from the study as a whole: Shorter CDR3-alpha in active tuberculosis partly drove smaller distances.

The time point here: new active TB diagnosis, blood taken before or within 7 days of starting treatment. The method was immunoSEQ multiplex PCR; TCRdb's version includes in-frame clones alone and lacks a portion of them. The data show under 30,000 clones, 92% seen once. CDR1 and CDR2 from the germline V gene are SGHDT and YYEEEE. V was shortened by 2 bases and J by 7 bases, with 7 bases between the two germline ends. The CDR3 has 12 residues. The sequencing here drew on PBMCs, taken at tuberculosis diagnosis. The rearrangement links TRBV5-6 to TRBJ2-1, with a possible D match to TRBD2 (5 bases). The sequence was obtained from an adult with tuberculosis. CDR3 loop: CASSLAANEQFF. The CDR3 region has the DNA TGTGCCAGCAGCTTAGCGGCGAATGAGCAGTTCTTC.